The 32 T cell receptor beta chains presented below share a single source sample, sequenced in a study of OX40 agonist ivuxolimab in advanced cancers. Profiling relied on immunoSEQ multiplex PCR, and the TCRdb table lists in-frame clones only, not all of them. The sample holds about 67,000 clones, approximately 80% seen once. The input for sequencing was CD4+ or CD8+ T cells sorted from blood, taken in a trial of the OX40 agonist ivuxolimab. Source of these receptors: an adult with an advanced solid tumor such as melanoma, head and neck, liver or kidney cancer.

This chain joins TRBV7-6 and TRBJ2-2; 11 nucleotides line up with TRBD2. This CDR3 has 17 amino acids. V shed 6 bases and J 8 bases; nucleotides not matched to a gene: 14. Looked up from germline, CDR1 is SGHVS and CDR2 is FNYEAQ. The CDR3 sequence: CASRPREASGGPGELFF. The CDR3 nucleotides are TGTGCCAGCAGGCCTAGGGAGGCTAGCGGGGGGCCAGGGGAGCTGTTTTTT.

With respect to this clone: The CDR3 end shows no conserved phenylalanine or tryptophan, and so a read error is likely. The DNA is omitted, as the CDR3 cannot be located on it reliably, and the CDR3 follows TCRdb's listing. CDR3 sequence reads: CASSPGMNRGASI. The chain employs TRBV4-2 and TRBJ1-1. Looked up from germline, CDR1 is LGHNA and CDR2 is YNFKEQ. Inclusive of both ends, the CDR3 amounts to 13 amino acids.

This clone was counted once. The chain has TRBV30 and TRBJ1-2; TRBD1 agrees at 7 bases. From germline, CDR1 is GTSNPN and CDR2 SVGIG (reference sequence). The CDR3 runs 15 residues. The V and J ends lost 3 bases and 0 bases, in that order; junction bases with no gene match: 7. The CDR3 region is CAWRKGQLANYGYTF. DNA of the CDR3: TGTGCCTGGAGAAAGGGACAGCTCGCTAACTATGGCTACACCTTC.

The gene calls are TRBV5-1 and TRBJ2-6; no clear D gene. The germline V gene has CDR1 SGHRS and CDR2 YFSETQ. Trimming removed 6 bases at V and 0 bases at J, with 7 bases between. The CDR3 spans 14 residues. CDR3 DNA: TGCGCCAGCATGGATAGCTCTGGGGCCAACGTCCTGACTTTC. Translation: CASMDSSGANVLTF.

The rearrangement links TRBV9 to TRBJ2-3; tentatively, D is TRBD2 (6 bases). Per germline, CDR1 SGDLS and CDR2 YYNGEE. Trimming shortened V by 0 bases and J by 5 bases, and 13 bases separated the two germline ends. The CDR3 totals 15 residues. The CDR3 reads CASSVVGLSRDTQYF. Written as DNA, the CDR3 is TGTGCCAGCAGCGTAGTGGGACTTAGTAGAGATACGCAGTATTTT.

The CDR3: CASSLQTGLYGYTF. Written as DNA, the CDR3 is TGTGCCAGCAGCTTACAGACAGGACTATATGGCTACACCTTC. V and J are TRBV7-9 and TRBJ1-2, with TRBD1 as a possible D gene (6 bases). The CDR3 length is 14 residues. Trimming shortened V by 2 bases and J by 5 bases, and 12 bases separated the two germline ends. CDR1 and CDR2 (germline): SEHNR, FQNEAQ (reference sequence).

This rearrangement joins TRBV9 to TRBJ2-1; TRBD2 matches at 10 bases. V dropped 2 bases and J dropped 4; count of bases not matched to a gene: 6. Germline V CDR1 and CDR2: SGDLS, YYNGEE. The CDR3 contains 16 residues. The CDR3 is CASSVQAGGTYNEQFF. The DNA of the CDR3 is TGTGCCAGCAGCGTCCAAGCGGGGGGGACATACAATGAGCAGTTCTTC.

The V gene is TRBV11-2, the J gene TRBJ1-1; no definite D call. From germline, CDR1 is SGHAT and CDR2 FQNNGV. The germline V and J ends were trimmed by 7 bases and 0 bases, with 9 bases remaining between them. This CDR3 has 13 amino acids. DNA for the CDR3: TGTGCCAGCACCGTTCAAATGAACACTGAAGCTTTCTTT. This encodes CASTVQMNTEAFF.

The chain has TRBV6-9 and TRBJ2-7, with D possibly being TRBD1 (6 bases). The CDR3 has 14 residues. The V gene's germline CDR1 is MNHGY and CDR2 SVAAGI. V dropped 3 bases and J dropped 2 bases, with 11 bases sitting between them. CDR3 nucleotide sequence: TGTGCCAGCAGTTACGGCAGGGGCCCCTACGAGCAGTACTTC. It encodes CASSYGRGPYEQYF.

The V and J genes are TRBV6-8 and TRBJ1-5; D might be TRBD1 (6 bases). CDR1 is MNHGY, CDR2 SAAAGT, per germline. This CDR3 comprises 15 residues. V was trimmed by 2 bases and J by 1 base, leaving 9 bases between them. The CDR3 nucleotides are TGTGCCAGCAGTTACAAGCAGGGGAGCAATCAGCCCCAGCATTTT. Translated: CASSYKQGSNQPQHF.

In the case of this clone: The limits of the CDR3 on the DNA are not certain, so only TCRdb's listed CDR3 is given. V usage is TRBV21-1 and J usage is TRBJ1-3; the table gives TRBD1 as D, unverified against the DNA. TRBV21-1 is an annotated pseudogene. The CDR3 totals 14 residues, both ends included. CDR3 sequence reads: CASSKVGPGNIIYF.

V usage is TRBV19 and J usage is TRBJ2-3; no firm D call. This CDR3 contains 18 residues. The germline CDR1 and CDR2 sequences are LNHDA and SQIVND (reference sequence). V shed 3 bases and J shed 4 bases, with 23 bases lying between them. The CDR3 spells CASSMHGPTPGIPDTQYF. The CDR3 DNA sequence: TGTGCCAGTAGTATGCATGGGCCCACGCCCGGTATACCAGATACGCAGTATTTT.

V gene TRBV9 combines with J gene TRBJ1-6, with D hard to call. The V end lost 5 bases, the J end lost 8 bases, and 14 bases lay between the germline ends. The CDR3 runs to 14 residues. Germline V lookup: CDR1 SGDLS, CDR2 YYNGEE. CDR3 DNA sequence: TGTGCCAGCAGTAGCGGAGGAACTCATTCACCCCTCCACTTT. Its translation is CASSSGGTHSPLHF.

The rearrangement links TRBV29-1 to TRBJ2-3, with a tentative D call TRBD2 (5 bases). Trimming took off 4 bases at V and 1 base at J, with 9 bases between the two ends. This CDR3 comprises 13 residues. Looked up from germline, CDR1 is SQVTM and CDR2 is ANQGSEA. The CDR3 bases are TGCAGCGTTGTTTCCGGGGGCACAGATACGCAGTATTTT. It codes for CSVVSGGTDTQYF.

The V gene is TRBV18, the J gene TRBJ2-1; D possibly uses TRBD1 or TRBD2 (6 bases each). The CDR3 has 16 residues. The V gene lost 0 bases and the J gene lost 10 bases, with 19 bases spanning the gap. From germline, CDR1 is KGHSH and CDR2 LQKENI. CDR3 protein: CASSPPDGGVTGEQFF. In DNA form, the CDR3 reads TGTGCCAGCTCACCACCGGACGGGGGCGTCACCGGGGAGCAGTTCTTC.

The rearrangement links TRBV19 to TRBJ2-1; 10 bases match TRBD1. Germline trimming cut 3 bases from V and 6 bases from J; bases unmatched to any gene: 5. The CDR3 extends over 15 amino acids. Per the germline V gene, CDR1 is LNHDA and CDR2 is SQIVND (reference sequence). CDR3 amino acids: CASSMWDRGSNEQFF. The DNA of the CDR3 is TGTGCCAGTAGTATGTGGGACAGGGGTAGCAATGAGCAGTTCTTC.

This chain uses TRBV5-8 with TRBJ2-3; D might be TRBD1 (5 bases). This CDR3 is 14 amino acids long. Germline V lookup: CDR1 SGHTS, CDR2 YDEGEE. Trimming shortened V by 0 bases and J by 2 bases, and 7 bases separated the two germline ends. The CDR3 bases are TGTGCCAGCAGCTTGGGACAGACCACAGATACGCAGTATTTT. It yields the protein CASSLGQTTDTQYF.

The chain couples TRBV28 to TRBJ1-1, with D hard to call. V lost 2 bases and J lost 0, with 10 bases in between. The CDR3 has 15 residues. Germline CDR1 and CDR2: MDHEN and SYDVKM. Written as DNA, the CDR3 is TGTGCCAGCAGTTTAATAACATTGATGAACACTGAAGCTTTCTTT. It specifies CASSLITLMNTEAFF.

The chain carries TRBV18 and TRBJ1-1; D possibly corresponds to TRBD1 (6 bases). In germline, CDR1 is KGHSH, CDR2 LQKENI. The CDR3 runs to 15 residues. Trimming cost V 2 bases and J 0 bases, with 10 bases left between them. CDR3 sequence: CASSPWGPLNTEAFF. The CDR3, as DNA: TGTGCCAGCTCACCATGGGGGCCCCTGAACACTGAAGCTTTCTTT.

This chain uses TRBV4-1 with TRBJ2-1, with 8 bases identical to TRBD2. This CDR3 is 15 amino acids long. V trimming: 3 bases; J trimming: 4 bases; junction bases outside the gene matches: 5. CDR1 is MGHRA, CDR2 YSYEKL, per germline. CDR3 nucleotides: TGCGCCAGCAGCCAGGGTAGCGGGACTTACAATGAGCAGTTCTTC. Translation: CASSQGSGTYNEQFF.

In its sample, this clone was seen once. The V call is TRBV5-1, the J call TRBJ2-3, with unresolved D. Trimming removed 3 bases at V and 2 bases at J, with 13 bases between. This CDR3 is built from 15 residues. In germline, CDR1 is SGHRS, CDR2 YFSETQ. CDR3 in DNA: TGCGCCAGCAGCTCTCAGAAGACTGTCACAGATACGCAGTATTTT. Its protein product is CASSSQKTVTDTQYF. The full variable domain, in which reference TRBV5-1 and TRBJ2-3 provide the parts outside the CDR3, is KAGVTQTPRYLIKTRGQQVTLSCSPISGHRSVSWYQQTPGQGLQFLFEYFSETQRNKGNFPGRFSGRQFSNSRSEMNVSTLELGDSALYLCASSSQKTVTDTQYFGPGTRLTVL.

The chain uses TRBV27 and TRBJ1-5; D gene uncertain. The germline CDR1 and CDR2 sequences are MNHEY and SMNVEV (reference sequence). Trimming removed 3 bases from V and 3 bases from J, with 12 bases in between. This CDR3 is built from 15 residues. CDR3 DNA sequence: TGTGCCAGCAGTTTCCGGTTCGGGAACAATCAGCCCCAGCATTTT. Amino acid sequence: CASSFRFGNNQPQHF.

The chain employs TRBV2 and TRBJ2-7; TRBD1 is a possible D gene (7 bases). Germline CDR1 is SNHLY and CDR2 is FYNNEI. This CDR3 is built from 16 residues. Trimming shortened V by 2 bases and J by 5 bases, and 19 bases separated the two germline ends. CDR3 in amino acids: CASSEWDSRTGDEQYF. The CDR3 DNA reads as TGTGCCAGCAGTGAATGGGACAGTAGGACGGGGGACGAGCAGTACTTC. The whole variable domain, remainder taken from reference TRBV2 and TRBJ2-7, is EPEVTQTPSHQVTQMGQEVILRCVPISNHLYFYWYRQILGQKVEFLVSFYNNEISEKSEIFDDQFSVERPDGSNFTLKIRSTKLEDSAMYFCASSEWDSRTGDEQYFGPGTRLTVT.

CDR3 sequence (DNA): TGTGCCAGCAGCGGTGGACAGGGGGCCTTTTCGAGAAACACCATATATTTT. It translates to CASSGGQGAFSRNTIYF. The chain carries TRBV9 and TRBJ1-3; TRBD1 aligns across 11 bases. CDR1 and CDR2 (germline): SGDLS, YYNGEE. J gave up 5 bases and V 3 bases, and 10 bases lay outside the gene matches. The CDR3 sequence is 17 residues long.

This chain uses TRBV7-2 with TRBJ1-1; D uncertain. Trimming removed 10 bases from V and 3 bases from J, with 15 bases in between. Germline V lookup: CDR1 SGHTA, CDR2 FQGNSA. The CDR3 totals 13 residues. Here the CDR3 DNA reads TGTGCCACCGCGCGCCAACCGGACACTGAAGCTTTCTTT. Encoded protein: CATARQPDTEAFF.

V is TRBV23-1 and J is TRBJ2-6, with 8 bases matching TRBD1. TRBV23-1 is treated as an ORF (open reading frame) with a function not yet certain. V dropped 3 bases and J dropped 4; count of bases not matched to a gene: 5. This CDR3 is built from 16 residues. The CDR3 reads CASSHIRGPGANVLTF. The CDR3 bases are TGCGCCAGCAGTCATATCAGGGGGCCCGGGGCCAACGTCCTGACTTTC.

V gene TRBV19 combines with J gene TRBJ1-4, with D possibly being TRBD1 (6 bases). Trimming took 7 bases from V and 0 from J, leaving 15 bases between them. Germline values: CDR1 LNHDA, CDR2 SQIVND (reference sequence). The length of the CDR3 is 16 residues. The CDR3, as DNA: TGTGCCAGTACCCTATTCGGGACAACAACTAATGAAAAACTGTTTTTT. Translating gives CASTLFGTTTNEKLFF.

V and J are TRBV7-9 and TRBJ1-1, with 8 bases fitting TRBD1. This CDR3 comprises 13 residues. J gave up 7 bases and V 5 bases, and 6 bases lay outside the gene matches. The germline V gene encodes CDR1 SEHNR and CDR2 FQNEAQ (reference sequence). DNA for the CDR3: TGTGCCAGCAGCACCGAGGACAGGGATGAAGCTTTCTTT. This translates into CASSTEDRDEAFF.

The CDR3 nucleotides read TGCGCCAGCAGTCCAATTGCCACGACTAATGAAAAACTGTTTTTT. Amino acid sequence: CASSPIATTNEKLFF. V gene TRBV5-1 combines with J gene TRBJ1-4; no clear D gene. With 5 bases removed from V and 2 bases from J, the gap between germline ends came to 13 bases. This CDR3 contains 15 residues. The germline V gene has CDR1 SGHRS and CDR2 YFSETQ.

V usage is TRBV28 and J usage is TRBJ2-3; D possibly corresponds to TRBD1 (5 bases). Trimming took off 3 bases at V and 2 bases at J, with 12 bases between the two ends. The CDR3 runs 15 residues. Germline-derived CDR1 and CDR2 are MDHEN and SYDVKM. CDR3 residues: CASSFGARDTDTQYF. The CDR3 DNA follows: TGTGCCAGCAGTTTTGGGGCCAGGGACACAGATACGCAGTATTTT.

The chain uses TRBV19 and TRBJ1-5; D is perhaps TRBD1 (6 bases). CDR3 length equals 16 residues. Germline lookup yields CDR1 LNHDA and CDR2 SQIVND (reference sequence). Between the trimmed V and J ends, which lost 3 bases and 6 bases, there was a span of 18 bases. The CDR3 sequence is CASSIGFLGGGQPQHF. CDR3 nucleotides: TGTGCCAGTAGTATTGGGTTTTTGGGGGGCGGTCAGCCCCAGCATTTT.

This chain links TRBV5-1 with TRBJ2-1; the D call may be TRBD1 or TRBD2 (5 bases each). V dropped 4 bases and J dropped 6 bases, with 20 bases sitting between them. Germline lookup yields CDR1 SGHRS and CDR2 YFSETQ. This CDR3 region has 16 residues. The CDR3 DNA follows: TGCGCCAGCAGCCAGGGAGAGATGTCTGGGCTCAATGAGCAGTTCTTC. Encoded protein: CASSQGEMSGLNEQFF.